These 15 T cell receptor beta chains came from one sample sequenced in a study of blood T cell repertoires in COVID-19. TCRdb's copy holds only in-frame clones and misses some; the assay was immunoSEQ multiplex PCR. The sample has some 220,000 clones; about 93% are singletons. What was sequenced was peripheral blood. These receptors were collected from a man aged 25 to 45 with COVID-19, enrolled during active disease.

The J gene is TRBJ2-6, the V gene TRBV7-3; 11 bases line up with TRBD1. The V gene end was trimmed by 5 bases and the J gene end by 0 bases; junction bases not matched to a gene: 3. The germline CDR1 and CDR2 sequences are SGHTA and FQGTGA. The CDR3 sequence is 17 residues long. As DNA, the CDR3 is TGTGCCAGCAGCGACGGGACAGGGGGCTCTGGGGCCAACGTCCTGACTTTC. Translation: CASSDGTGGSGANVLTF.

The chain has TRBV19 and TRBJ2-1; TRBD2 is a possible D gene (7 bases). The CDR3 sequence is 16 residues long. Trimming removed 2 bases at V and 1 base at J, with 12 bases between. The germline V gene has CDR1 LNHDA and CDR2 SQIVND (reference sequence). The DNA for the CDR3 is TGTGCCAGTAGTATATGGGGAGGGGGATCCTACAATGAGCAGTTCTTC. Its protein product is CASSIWGGGSYNEQFF.

This rearrangement joins TRBV5-4 to TRBJ1-1, with 12 nucleotides matching TRBD1. Losses at the gene ends were 4 bases for V and 3 bases for J; bases not matched to a gene: 10. The CDR3 runs to 17 residues. Per the germline V gene, CDR1 is SGHNT and CDR2 is YYREEE (reference sequence). CDR3 bases: TGTGCCAGCAGCACGGGACAGGGGGCCTTTCTGGACACTGAAGCTTTCTTT. Its translation is CASSTGQGAFLDTEAFF.

The V and J genes are TRBV5-4 and TRBJ2-6; tentatively, D is TRBD1 (6 bases). This CDR3 contains 16 residues. V was shortened by 3 bases and J by 2 bases, with 12 bases between the two germline ends. Germline CDR1 is SGHNT and CDR2 is YYREEE (reference sequence). CDR3 bases: TGTGCCAGCAGCTCCCAATCAGGGGCTGGGGCCAACGTCCTGACTTTC. Protein: CASSSQSGAGANVLTF.

The CDR3 here is CASSLTWTDPNYGYTF. In DNA, the CDR3 is TGCGCCAGCAGCCTCACCTGGACAGATCCTAACTATGGCTACACCTTC. The chain combines TRBV4-1 with TRBJ1-2; weak D call: TRBD1 (6 bases). Germline CDR1 MGHRA, CDR2 YSYEKL. The CDR3 length is 16 residues. V lost 4 bases and J lost 0, with 15 bases in between.

V and J are TRBV7-9 and TRBJ2-7; D is ambiguous. V was clipped by 1 base and J by 2 bases, with 12 bases between them. Germline lookup yields CDR1 SEHNR and CDR2 FQNEAQ (reference sequence). The CDR3 sequence is 15 residues long. The CDR3: CASSLVLGPAYEQYF. CDR3 nucleotide sequence: TGTGCCAGCAGCTTAGTGCTTGGGCCAGCCTACGAGCAGTACTTC.

The chain employs TRBV5-1 and TRBJ1-3, with D perhaps TRBD1 (5 bases). The CDR3 totals 16 residues. Trimming took 1 base from V and 0 from J, leaving 11 bases between them. CDR1 and CDR2 from the germline V gene are SGHRS and YFSETQ. The chain's CDR3 is CASSLQGSGSGNTIYF. The CDR3 region has the DNA TGCGCCAGCAGCTTGCAGGGATCGGGCTCTGGAAACACCATATATTTT.

The V and J genes are TRBV5-5 and TRBJ2-2, with TRBD2 identical over 8 bases. The CDR3 loop spans 14 amino acids. Per the germline V gene, CDR1 is SGHKS and CDR2 is YYEKEE (reference sequence). The trim removed 6 bases at V and 2 bases at J, leaving 3 bases unmatched. For the CDR3, the DNA is TGTGCCAGCACACTAGCGGTTAACACCGGGGAGCTGTTTTTT. It is translated as CASTLAVNTGELFF.

The chain has TRBV5-1 and TRBJ2-1; 11 nucleotides match TRBD2. This CDR3 has 16 residues. Germline CDR1 is SGHRS and CDR2 is YFSETQ. V trimming: 0 bases; J trimming: 6 bases; junction bases outside the gene matches: 5. The CDR3: CASSLVSGGALNEQFF. The DNA for the CDR3 is TGCGCCAGCAGCTTGGTTAGCGGGGGGGCTCTCAATGAGCAGTTCTTC.

The chain carries TRBV5-1 and TRBJ1-1; possibly TRBD1 for D (5 bases). The CDR3 consists of 15 residues. Germline assignment: CDR1 SGHRS and CDR2 YFSETQ. The V gene lost 2 bases and the J gene lost 4 bases, with 15 bases spanning the gap. Here the CDR3 reads CASSLGRVSSTEAFF. The DNA of the CDR3 is TGCGCCAGCAGCTTAGGCAGGGTTTCGAGCACTGAAGCTTTCTTT.

The chain employs TRBV6-6 and TRBJ1-3; D not certain. Per germline, CDR1 MNHNY and CDR2 SVGAGI (reference sequence). The CDR3 runs to 15 residues. Trimming stripped 0 bases from V and 0 bases from J, with 6 bases between. CDR3 amino acids: CASSYSINSGNTIYF. The CDR3 DNA sequence: TGTGCCAGCAGTTACTCAATCAACTCTGGAAACACCATATATTTT.

This chain links TRBV18 with TRBJ1-4, with TRBD1 matching over 7 bases. The CDR3 loop spans 15 amino acids. Germline lookup yields CDR1 KGHSH and CDR2 LQKENI. The ends lost 4 bases at V and 3 bases at J; junction bases unmatched: 5. CDR3 amino acids: CASSLPGQPNEKLFF. CDR3 in DNA: TGTGCCAGCTCACTCCCGGGACAGCCTAATGAAAAACTGTTTTTT.

The J gene is TRBJ1-1, the V gene TRBV3-1 (or the pseudogene TRBV3-2); maybe TRBD1 (6 bases). The CDR3 extends over 15 amino acids. The V gene lost 1 base and the J gene lost 5 bases, with 14 bases spanning the gap. The V gene's germline CDR1 is LGHDT and CDR2 YNNKEL (reference sequence). CDR3 sequence: CASSQVAGAGTEAFF. CDR3 DNA sequence: TGTGCCAGCAGCCAAGTTGCAGGGGCAGGGACTGAAGCTTTCTTT.

The V and J genes are TRBV27 and TRBJ1-6; 7 positions agree with TRBD1. Germline lookup yields CDR1 MNHEY and CDR2 SMNVEV (reference sequence). V lost 5 bases and J lost 13; bases outside the gene matches: 5. The CDR3 consists of 12 residues. CDR3 in DNA: TGTGCCAGCAGTCTAACAGGGGATCCCCTCCACTTT. Translated: CASSLTGDPLHF.

The V and J genes are TRBV5-6 and TRBJ2-1; TRBD2 matches at 12 bases. The CDR3 is 16 residues long. V dropped 3 bases and J dropped 6; count of bases not matched to a gene: 7. Germline CDR1 is SGHDT and CDR2 is YYEEEE. The CDR3, as DNA: TGTGCCAGCAGCTCGACTAGCGGGGGACCCCGCAATGAGCAGTTCTTC. It encodes CASSSTSGGPRNEQFF.